This TCR beta chain appears in the sequencing data of a study of cytomegalovirus exposure and HLA in healthy donors. General study results and limits: Reported results showed that the classifier diagnosed cytomegalovirus status with high specificity and sensitivity. The only immune exposure information that was available was CMV serostatus. What TCR beta sequences reportedly achieved was accurate prediction of HLA-A and HLA-B alleles in most subjects.

The CDR3 covers 17 residues. J was trimmed by 7 bases and V by 4 bases; bases with no gene match: 12. Germline V CDR1 and CDR2: SNHLY, FYNNEI. It was with 60 Vbeta and 13 Jbeta primers that the PCR ran. Profiled with immunoSEQ multiplex PCR; TCRdb holds only in-frame clones, not every one. This table has 140,000 to 150,000 clones, approximately 80% appearing once. As to this clone: Its antigen is undetermined.

The TCR was taken from a man in his forties in good health and CMV-seropositive. The V gene is TRBV2, the J gene TRBJ2-1, with 11 bases fitting TRBD2. Sequenced material: PBMCs. The CDR3 nucleotides read TGTGCCAGCAGTGGAGGACTAGCGGGCCAGGCCAGGAATGAGCAGTTCTTC. Translating gives CASSGGLAGQARNEQFF.